Shown below are 8 T cell receptor beta chains from a single sample sequenced in a study of OX40 agonist ivuxolimab in advanced cancers. Receptor amplification or capture employed the immunoSEQ multiplex PCR assay. Sourced from immuneACCESS, this table was stored by TCRdb with only in-frame sequences that have V and J called. A share of the clones is absent; for the studies checked, an unresolved V gene accounts for under half, and the remainder has no known explanation. The sample data list 70,000 to 80,000 clones, and 86% of these were observed just once. Jointly, the top ten make up about 0.75% of the sample. The source material was CD4+ or CD8+ T cells sorted from blood, sampled in a trial of the OX40 agonist ivuxolimab. The receptors come from an adult with an advanced solid tumor such as melanoma, head and neck, liver or kidney cancer.

The chain joins TRBV6-5 to TRBJ1-6, with TRBD1 matching 12 bases. Germline V lookup: CDR1 MNHEY, CDR2 SVGAGI. V lost 4 bases to trimming and J lost 13 bases; unmatched junction nucleotides: 8. The CDR3 has 15 residues. CDR3 DNA: TGTGCCAGCAGTTCCCCGGGACAGGGGGCTTCGCCCCTCCACTTT. Its protein is CASSSPGQGASPLHF.

The chain carries TRBV19 and TRBJ1-3; no clear D gene. Trimming took off 2 bases at V and 0 bases at J, with 11 bases between the two ends. Germline lookup yields CDR1 LNHDA and CDR2 SQIVND (reference sequence). The length of the CDR3 is 16 residues. This CDR3 is CASSIPGFGSGNTIYF. The CDR3 DNA reads as TGTGCCAGTAGTATACCCGGATTCGGCTCTGGAAACACCATATATTTT.

CDR3 sequence reads: CASSYNLGTGDNTIYF. CDR3 sequence (DNA): TGTGCCAGCAGCTACAATCTCGGGACAGGGGATAACACCATATATTTT. The gene calls are TRBV7-2 and TRBJ1-3; TRBD1 agrees at 10 bases. The length of the CDR3 is 16 residues. CDR1 is SGHTA, CDR2 FQGNSA, per germline. Unmatched junction bases numbered 10, after V lost 4 bases and J lost 7 bases.

The chain has TRBV15 and TRBJ2-5; TRBD1 aligns across 10 bases. The CDR3 sequence is 16 residues long. The germline CDR1 and CDR2 sequences are LNHNV and YYDKDF (reference sequence). With V trimmed by 2 bases and J by 5 bases, 8 bases remained unmatched. This chain's CDR3 is CATSRNRGTGVETQYF. Here the CDR3 DNA reads TGTGCCACCAGCAGAAACCGGGGGACAGGGGTGGAGACCCAGTACTTC.

The V and J genes are TRBV5-1 and TRBJ2-7; TRBD2 aligns across 13 bases. V was clipped by 4 bases and J by 4 bases; unmatched bases: 5. CDR1 SGHRS and CDR2 YFSETQ come from the germline V gene. There are 15 residues in the CDR3. CDR3 DNA: TGCGCCAGCAGCCTAGGGACTAGCGGGGTTTACGAGCAGTACTTC. Translation gives CASSLGTSGVYEQYF.

This clone was counted between two and nine times. This chain links TRBV9 with TRBJ1-3; D is undetermined. CDR1 and CDR2 from the germline V gene are SGDLS and YYNGEE. This CDR3 region has 14 residues. V dropped 6 bases and J dropped 0 bases, with 10 bases sitting between them. In DNA, the CDR3 is TGTGCCAGCAAACCGGGCCTCTCTGGAAACACCATATATTTT. Protein: CASKPGLSGNTIYF.

V and J are TRBV5-1 and TRBJ2-3; 11 bases are shared with TRBD2. Germline V CDR1 and CDR2: SGHRS, YFSETQ. CDR3 size: 15 residues. J was trimmed by 7 bases and V by 2 bases; bases with no gene match: 6. Written as DNA, the CDR3 is TGCGCCAGCAGCTTTAGCGGGGGGGAAGGGAATACGCAGTATTTT. It is translated as CASSFSGGEGNTQYF.

The V and J genes are TRBV11-2 and TRBJ1-1, with 7 bases lining up with TRBD1. Losses at the gene ends were 5 bases for V and 5 bases for J; bases not matched to a gene: 11. CDR3 size: 15 residues. The germline V gene encodes CDR1 SGHAT and CDR2 FQNNGV. This CDR3 is CASSPIRGVATEAFF. CDR3 bases: TGTGCCAGCAGCCCTATCAGGGGGGTTGCGACTGAAGCTTTCTTT.